Listed below are T cell receptor beta chains from one sample, sequenced in a study of blood T cell repertoires in COVID-19. Profiled with immunoSEQ multiplex PCR; TCRdb holds only in-frame clones, not every one. The sample includes around 130,000 clones, roughly 80% of them seen just once. Sequences were obtained from peripheral blood. Every receptor here comes from a man aged 55 to 69 with acute or convalescent COVID-19. The CDR3 runs from the conserved cysteine through the conserved F or W. The D gene is left open where the match is weak. The size of a clone is reported for some rows only, either as once, few or many, or as a class for expanded clones.

J gene: TRBJ1-3; clone size: -; D gene: TRBD1; V gene: TRBV5-1; CDR3 protein: CASSLGQGYSGNTIYF; CDR3 DNA: TGCGCCAGCAGCCTCGGACAGGGTTACTCTGGAAACACCATATATTTT
J gene: TRBJ1-1; clone size: -; D gene: TRBD1; V gene: TRBV27; CDR3 protein: CASSGWDRGQTEAFF; CDR3 DNA: TGTGCCAGCAGTGGATGGGACAGGGGCCAGACTGAAGCTTTCTTT
J gene: TRBJ1-5; clone size: once; D gene: -; V gene: TRBV21-1; CDR3 protein: CASSGTGSNQPQHF; CDR3 DNA: TGTGCCAGCAGTGGGACAGGGAGCAATCAGCCCCAGCATTTT
J gene: TRBJ2-7; clone size: -; D gene: -; V gene: TRBV7-9; CDR3 protein: CASSSGSAYEQYF; CDR3 DNA: TGTGCCAGCAGCTCCGGGTCCGCCTACGAGCAGTACTTC
J gene: TRBJ1-2; clone size: -; D gene: TRBD1; V gene: TRBV6-1; CDR3 protein: CASSEGGAQGASGYTF; CDR3 DNA: TGTGCCAGCAGTGAAGGGGGGGCGCAGGGGGCTTCCGGCTACACCTTC
J gene: TRBJ2-3; clone size: -; D gene: -; V gene: TRBV5-1; CDR3 protein: CASSLAGATGTDTQYF; CDR3 DNA: TGCGCCAGCAGCTTGGCCGGGGCGACAGGAACCGATACGCAGTATTTT
J gene: TRBJ2-3; clone size: -; D gene: -; V gene: TRBV29-1; CDR3 protein: CSVEDLQANTQYF; CDR3 DNA: TGCAGCGTTGAAGATCTTCAGGCGAACACGCAGTATTTT
J gene: TRBJ2-7; clone size: -; D gene: -; V gene: TRBV12-3/TRBV12-4; CDR3 protein: CASSLVPGIEQYF; CDR3 DNA: TGTGCCAGCAGTTTGGTTCCGGGGATCGAGCAGTACTTC
J gene: TRBJ2-1; clone size: -; D gene: TRBD2; V gene: TRBV13; CDR3 protein: CASSPTSGSYNEQFF; CDR3 DNA: TGTGCCAGCAGCCCGACTAGCGGGAGCTACAATGAGCAGTTCTTC
J gene: TRBJ2-5; clone size: -; D gene: -; V gene: TRBV6-5; CDR3 protein: CASSYSNGQGETQYF; CDR3 DNA: TGTGCCAGCAGTTACTCTAACGGGCAGGGTGAGACCCAGTACTTC
J gene: TRBJ2-1; clone size: few; D gene: -; V gene: TRBV12-3/TRBV12-4; CDR3 protein: CASSTTTGSEQFF; CDR3 DNA: TGTGCCAGCAGCACAACCACAGGATCTGAGCAGTTCTTC
J gene: TRBJ1-1; clone size: few; D gene: -; V gene: TRBV20-1; CDR3 protein: CSARRASSGFF; CDR3 DNA: TGCAGTGCTAGGAGAGCCTCCAGCGGTTTCTTT
J gene: TRBJ1-2; clone size: -; D gene: -; V gene: TRBV9; CDR3 protein: CASSPPGTPVYGYTF; CDR3 DNA: TGTGCCAGCAGCCCCCCCGGGACACCCGTCTATGGCTACACCTTC
J gene: TRBJ2-7; clone size: once; D gene: -; V gene: TRBV27; CDR3 protein: CASSWGTGKPPYEQYF; CDR3 DNA: TGTGCCAGCAGTTGGGGAACAGGAAAGCCCCCCTACGAGCAGTACTTC
J gene: TRBJ2-5; clone size: -; D gene: TRBD2; V gene: TRBV5-1; CDR3 protein: CASSLSPAGGQETQYF; CDR3 DNA: TGCGCCAGCAGCTTATCGCCAGCGGGGGGACAAGAGACCCAGTACTTC
J gene: TRBJ1-2; clone size: -; D gene: -; V gene: TRBV19; CDR3 protein: CASRLRGGPDYGYTF; CDR3 DNA: TGTGCCAGTAGACTCCGGGGTGGGCCCGACTATGGCTACACCTTC
J gene: TRBJ1-2; clone size: -; D gene: -; V gene: TRBV18; CDR3 protein: CASSLQGGNYGYTF; CDR3 DNA: TGTGCCAGCTCACTGCAAGGAGGGAACTATGGCTACACCTTC
J gene: TRBJ2-7; clone size: -; D gene: TRBD1; V gene: TRBV6-5; CDR3 protein: CASRGTGAGYEQYF; CDR3 DNA: TGTGCCAGCAGAGGGACAGGCGCGGGGTACGAGCAGTACTTC
J gene: TRBJ2-3; clone size: -; D gene: -; V gene: TRBV27; CDR3 protein: CASSSRVADTTDTQYF; CDR3 DNA: TGTGCCAGCAGTTCCCGAGTAGCGGATACCACAGATACGCAGTATTTT
J gene: TRBJ2-3; clone size: -; D gene: TRBD2; V gene: TRBV3-1/TRBV3-2; CDR3 protein: CASSQGLAGEGDTQYF; CDR3 DNA: TGTGCCAGCAGCCAAGGCCTAGCGGGAGAGGGCGATACGCAGTATTTT
J gene: TRBJ2-2; clone size: -; D gene: -; V gene: TRBV4-2; CDR3 protein: CASSQEWGRANTGELFF; CDR3 DNA: TGTGCCAGCAGTCAGGAGTGGGGGCGCGCGAACACCGGGGAGCTGTTTTTT